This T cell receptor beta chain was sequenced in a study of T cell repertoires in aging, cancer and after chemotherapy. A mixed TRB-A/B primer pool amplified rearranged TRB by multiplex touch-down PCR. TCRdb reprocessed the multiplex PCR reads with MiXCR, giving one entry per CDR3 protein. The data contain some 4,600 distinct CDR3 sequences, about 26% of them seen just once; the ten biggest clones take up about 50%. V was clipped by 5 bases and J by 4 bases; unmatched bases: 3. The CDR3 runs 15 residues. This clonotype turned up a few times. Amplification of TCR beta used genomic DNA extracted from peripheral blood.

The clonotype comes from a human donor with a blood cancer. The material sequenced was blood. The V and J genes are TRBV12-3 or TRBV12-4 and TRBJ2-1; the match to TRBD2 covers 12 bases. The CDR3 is CASSKTSGGYNEQFF. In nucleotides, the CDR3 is TGTGCCAGCAGTAAGACTAGCGGGGGATACAATGAGCAGTTCTTC.